This entry concerns a single T cell receptor beta chain. Its target antigen remains unknown. No qualities accompany the bases; no much larger clone lies one base away. The trim is 5 bases for V and 3 bases for J, with a gap of 15 bases between the germline ends. The CDR3 sequence holds 14 residues, the cysteine and phenylalanine included. The retained sequence is limited to the CDR3, 42 bases, with the frame set at the first base. The germline V gene supplies CDR1 SGHRS and CDR2 YFSETQ. The immunoSEQ Assay was used to sequence TCRbeta CDR3 regions. After extraction, genomic DNA underwent amplification by bias-controlled multiplex PCR, followed by high-throughput sequencing. On the study's bioinformatics: To quantify the absolute abundance of every unique TCRbeta CDR3 region, sequences were collapsed and filtered. T cell fraction was estimated by normalizing TCRbeta template counts to usable DNA, which was measured by amplifying reference genes present in all nucleated cells. Repertoire TCRs were annotated as SARS-CoV-2-specific by exact matching of V gene, CDR3 amino acid sequence and J gene to a known reactive TCR set. MIRA supplied the reference SARS-CoV-2 TCR set, which was filtered for enrichment in COVID-19-positive ImmuneCODE repertoires so that public or cross-reactive TCRs were removed. Drawing on the MIRA antigens, annotated TCRs were analysed further at the level of specific ORF or position within ORF. Breadth was defined as the number of annotated unique rearrangements divided by the total number of unique productive rearrangements, and depth was defined as the summed frequency of the annotated unique rearrangements. Two-sided Wilcoxon rank-sum tests were applied when comparing TCR breadth between groups. TCRdb's version of the immuneACCESS table is confined to in-frame rearrangements and falls short of the full clone set. An unresolved V gene accounts for under half of the shortfall where checked; the remainder is of unknown origin. V and J calls and clone size follow that table, whereas D and trimming were derived from the DNA. Present in this sample are a few hundred thousand clones, 83% of which were seen just once. The top ten constitute roughly 7.4% of the sample.

These data are taken from a study of Ad26.COV2.S vaccination and SARS-CoV-2 variants (dated by TCRdb to 2020 to 2022). For the wider study: Donors in the vaccine arm were drawn from COV1001, a phase I-IIa trial of Ad26.COV2.S in healthy adults that was multicentre, randomized, double-blind and placebo-controlled. Ad26.COV2.S was administered intramuscularly at a dose of 5x10^10 or 1x10^11 viral particles, either as one shot or as two shots given 56 days apart. The specificity and breadth of SARS-CoV-2-reactive T cell receptors after Ad26.COV2.S vaccination were assessed by TCRbeta repertoire sequencing. A total of 32 samples were included in the TCR-sequenced set, comprising around 19 Ad26.COV2.S vaccine recipients, 5 placebo recipients and 8 SARS-CoV-2 convalescent individuals. Participants in the trial were split at random into five groups of five each, receiving low-dose or high-dose Ad26.COV2.S once or twice, or else placebo on both occasions. Throughout the experiments and outcome assessment, investigators stayed blinded to trial group allocation. General study outcomes and caveats: Higher spike-specific TCR breadth was observed in Ad26.COV2.S recipients than in placebo recipients (P = 0.0014). The study was not powered to compare responses between vaccine doses or regimens. After vaccination, substantial breadth of spike-specific CD8+ and CD4+ T cell responses was reported. Non-spike TCR breadth was comparable between vaccine and placebo recipients, consistent with the vaccine containing only spike. The authors noted that total T cell responses may have been underestimated by the TCR breadth and depth analyses.

Reading the label with the study, this specimen's treatment or condition is: 15 to 20 received Ad26.COV2.S at low or high dose, single or two shots; several received placebo; per-sample allocation not given. For vaccine and placebo recipients, repertoires were sequenced using samples collected on day 63 after the first injection. Between 29 July and 7 August 2020, Cohort 1b enrolled some 25 adults aged 18-55 years at one site in Boston, USA. Ad26.COV2.S consisted of a replication-incompetent adenovirus type 26 vector by which a prefusion-stabilized SARS-CoV-2 spike protein from the original Wuhan strain was expressed.

The chain is encoded by TRBV5-1 joined to TRBJ2-7; the D gene is possibly TRBD1 or TRBD2, with 5 bases matching each. Sequenced material: peripheral blood, taken in a trial of Ad26.COV2.S vaccine versus placebo. This TCR came from a person aged 18-65 years who received the Ad26.COV2.S COVID-19 vaccine or a placebo. The sequenced DNA: TGCGCCAGCAGACTGCTTAGGGACGGCTACGAGCAGTACTTC. It is translated as CASRLLRDGYEQYF.